The 9 T cell receptor beta chains below come from one sample, sequenced in a study of blood T cells in healthy people across ages. A second PCR of 7 to 11 cycles used a sample-barcoded 5' primer and a J-beta primer mix. Each CDR3 protein is one row after TCRdb ran MiXCR on the 5' RACE reads. The sample shows 650,000 to 1,000,000 distinct CDR3 sequences, about 34% of them seen only once. Sequencing was carried out using blood. These TCRs come from a man between 18 and 35 years old in good health.

The chain links TRBV24-1 to TRBJ1-2; D unresolved. The CDR3 is 13 residues long. The V and J ends lost 3 bases and 6 bases respectively, with 10 bases between them. Germline V gives CDR1 KGHDR, CDR2 SFDVKD. Written as DNA, the CDR3 is TGTGCCACCAGTGATACGGACGGAGATGGCTACACCTTC. Translated, it gives CATSDTDGDGYTF.

This clonotype was observed a few times. The chain employs TRBV7-2 and TRBJ1-4; D is undetermined. Germline CDR1 and CDR2: SGHTA and FQGNSA. V lost 5 bases, J lost 0 bases, and 13 bases lay in between. CDR3 length: 16 amino acids. The CDR3 loop reads CASSRVPQPTNEKLFF. The CDR3 DNA reads as TGTGCCAGCAGCAGGGTCCCCCAGCCAACTAATGAAAAACTGTTTTTT.

With regard to this clonotype: Relative to the germline gene, one junction end is altered; a read error may explain this. The J gene is TRBJ1-3, the V gene TRBV12-3 or TRBV12-4; 9 bases fit TRBD1. This CDR3 comprises 14 residues. The CDR3 loop reads CASSFWDRVDTTYF. The CDR3 nucleotides are TGTGCCAGCAGTTTCTGGGACAGGGTTGACACCACATATTTT.

V gene TRBV5-1 combines with J gene TRBJ1-1; TRBD1 might be the D (6 bases). The CDR3 is made up of 15 amino acids. The V end lost 4 bases, the J end lost 0 bases, and 13 bases lay between the germline ends. Germline lookup yields CDR1 SGHRS and CDR2 YFSETQ. The CDR3 DNA follows: TGCGCCAGCAGCGGGGGACACCGCATGAACACTGAAGCTTTCTTT. This encodes CASSGGHRMNTEAFF.

This clonotype was detected a few times. As DNA, the CDR3 is TGCAGTGCTAGAGATCAAAGGTTAGGCACAGATACGCAGTATTTT. Translated, it gives CSARDQRLGTDTQYF. This chain uses TRBV20-1 with TRBJ2-3, with D unresolved. The CDR3 spans 15 residues. V was cut by 0 bases and J by 1 base, with 11 bases left in between. CDR1 and CDR2 (germline): DFQATT, SNEGSKA (reference sequence).

This clonotype was observed at least ten times. J is TRBJ2-5 and V is TRBV11-2; TRBD2 matches at 7 bases. The CDR3 consists of 17 residues. The germline CDR1 and CDR2 sequences are SGHAT and FQNNGV. V trimming: 1 base; J trimming: 1 base; junction bases outside the gene matches: 9. The CDR3 coding sequence is TGTGCCAGCAGCTTAGCCCGGGGGGAGCCCCTCCAAGAGACCCAGTACTTC. Translating it yields CASSLARGEPLQETQYF.

The genes are TRBV12-3 or TRBV12-4 and TRBJ2-7; the D gene is possibly TRBD1 (6 bases). The CDR3 totals 13 residues. With 6 bases removed from V and 8 bases from J, the gap between germline ends came to 17 bases. CDR3 region: CASSQGPADKQYF. For the CDR3, the DNA is TGTGCCAGCAGCCAGGGGCCGGCAGACAAGCAGTACTTC.

The chain combines TRBV7-2 with TRBJ2-1; the D call may be TRBD1 or TRBD2 (6 bases each). The length of the CDR3 is 15 residues. Germline V CDR1 and CDR2: SGHTA, FQGNSA. The ends were cut back, 4 bases at V and 5 bases at J, with 15 bases in the middle. CDR3 DNA: TGTGCCAGCAGCTCCCCGCCGGGGGCGGACAATGAGCAGTTCTTC. Translated, it gives CASSSPPGADNEQFF. Drawing the rest from reference TRBV7-2 and TRBJ2-1, the complete variable domain is GAGVSQSPSNKVTEKGKDVELRCDPISGHTALYWYRQSLGQGLEFLIYFQGNSAPDKSGLPSDRFSAERTGGSVSTLTIQRTQQEDSAVYLCASSSPPGADNEQFFGPGTRLTVL.

This clonotype came up many times. The chain joins TRBV20-1 to TRBJ2-7, with D perhaps matching TRBD2 (7 bases). This CDR3 region has 13 residues. V gave up 6 bases and J gave up 8 bases, with 20 bases separating them. CDR1 and CDR2 from the germline V gene are DFQATT and SNEGSKA (reference sequence). The DNA of the CDR3 is TGCAGTGCCCTGGTAGGGGGGGCGCTTAAGCAGTACTTC. Protein sequence: CSALVGGALKQYF.